This T cell receptor (beta chain) was documented in a study of T cell changes during pregnancy in multiple sclerosis. Data came from immunoSEQ multiplex PCR; TCRdb stores just in-frame clones and leaves some out. The sample lists 76,000 or so clones, 90% to 95% seen once, with 0.65% to 0.75% in the top ten. The CDR3 loop spans 15 amino acids. In germline, CDR1 is LNHDA, CDR2 SQIVND (reference sequence). Trimming took 9 bases from V and 0 from J; bases not matched to a gene: 9. This sequence was found in a female donor in good health, enrolled as a control in a pregnancy study. The V gene is TRBV19, the J gene TRBJ2-5; 8 nucleotides agree with TRBD1. This specimen was peripheral blood, taken in the second trimester of pregnancy. CDR3: CASEGTGQHQETQYF. The CDR3 DNA reads TGTGCCAGCGAAGGGACAGGTCAACACCAAGAGACCCAGTACTTC. The entire variable domain, with the rest obtained from reference TRBV19 and TRBJ2-5, is as follows: DGGITQSPKYLFRKEGQNVTLSCEQNLNHDAMYWYRQDPGQGLRLIYYSQIVNDFQKGDIAEGYSVSREKKESFPLTVTSAQKNPTAFYLCASEGTGQHQETQYFGPGTRLLVL.